This TCR beta chain derives from a study of graft-versus-host responses after intestinal transplantation. Study overall: After anti-thymocyte globulin induction, recipients took tacrolimus and steroids for 2 to 3 years. Whole-study findings and limits: Clonal ratios of graft-versus-host to host-versus-graft in allografts were high for patients exhibiting graft-donor T cell macrochimerism.

This clone came up once. The antigen is undetermined. TCRdb's table, derived via immunoSEQ multiplex PCR, lists solely in-frame clones and lacks some. The sample lists tens of thousands of clones, about 95% seen once, with around 1.5% in the top ten. The sequence came from a human patient who received an intestinal transplant, so some T cells may come from the graft donor. The source material was PBMCs, sampled roughly 51 weeks after intestinal transplant.

CDR3 nucleotides: TGTGCTAGCTCGACGAGGAGCGGGGGCTACAATGAGCAGTTCTTC. Amino acid sequence: CASSTRSGGYNEQFF. This rearrangement joins TRBV12-5 to TRBJ2-1, with 8 bases that match TRBD2. This CDR3 is built from 15 residues. CDR1 is LGHNT and CDR2 is FRNRAP in the germline V gene. Trimming removed 9 bases from V and 3 bases from J; junction bases left unmatched: 10.